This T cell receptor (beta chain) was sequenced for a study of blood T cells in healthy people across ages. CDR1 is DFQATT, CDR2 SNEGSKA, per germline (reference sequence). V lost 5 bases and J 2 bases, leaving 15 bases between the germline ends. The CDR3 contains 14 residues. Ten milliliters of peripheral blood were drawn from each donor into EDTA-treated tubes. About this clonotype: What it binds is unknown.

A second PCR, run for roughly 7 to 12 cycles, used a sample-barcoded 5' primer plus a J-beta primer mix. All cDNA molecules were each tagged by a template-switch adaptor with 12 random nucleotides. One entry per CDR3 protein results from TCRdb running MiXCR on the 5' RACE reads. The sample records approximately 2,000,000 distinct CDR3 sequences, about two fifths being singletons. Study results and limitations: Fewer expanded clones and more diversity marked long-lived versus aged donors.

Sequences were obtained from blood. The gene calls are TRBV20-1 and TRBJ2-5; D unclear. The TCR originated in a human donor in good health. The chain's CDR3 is CSAHMSLEQETQYF. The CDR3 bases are TGCAGTGCTCATATGTCGCTGGAACAAGAGACCCAGTACTTC.